This T cell receptor (beta chain) was sequenced during a study of T cells in Graves' hyperthyroidism and ophthalmopathy. Study results and caveats: Stable hyperthyroidism was told apart from ophthalmopathy by a model built on 13 V-J features.

Researchers took RNA transcripts and amplified the TCR beta CDR3 regions from them. First-round RT-PCR targeting the TCR CDR3 was performed with the HTBI primer set. TCRdb recomputed calls from the multiplex PCR reads with MiXCR, one row per CDR3 protein. The profile shows 340,000 or so distinct CDR3 sequences, about 18% of them singletons. As concerns this clonotype: The antigen remains unidentified.

CDR3 length equals 17 residues. The J segment lost 1 base and the V segment lost 2 bases, leaving 10 bases of the junction unmatched. Germline CDR1 is LGHNT and CDR2 is FRNRAP. The sequencing input was blood. The rearrangement joins TRBV12-5 to TRBJ2-7; 8 bases agree with TRBD2. This receptor was taken from a woman aged 50 to 60 with Graves' hyperthyroidism. CDR3 sequence reads: CASGLPNSSGPSYEQYF. CDR3 DNA sequence: TGTGCTAGTGGTTTGCCTAATTCTAGCGGGCCGTCCTACGAGCAGTACTTC.